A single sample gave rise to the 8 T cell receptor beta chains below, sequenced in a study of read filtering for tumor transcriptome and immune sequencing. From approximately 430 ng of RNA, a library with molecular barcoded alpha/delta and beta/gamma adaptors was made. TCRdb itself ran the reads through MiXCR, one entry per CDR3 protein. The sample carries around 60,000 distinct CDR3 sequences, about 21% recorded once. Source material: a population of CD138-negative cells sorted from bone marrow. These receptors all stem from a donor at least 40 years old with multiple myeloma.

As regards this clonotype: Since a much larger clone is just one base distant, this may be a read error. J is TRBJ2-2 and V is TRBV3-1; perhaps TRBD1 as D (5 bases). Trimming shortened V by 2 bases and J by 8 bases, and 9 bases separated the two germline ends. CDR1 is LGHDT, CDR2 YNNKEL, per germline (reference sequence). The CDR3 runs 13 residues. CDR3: CASSQQGFGELFF. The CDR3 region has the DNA TGTGCCAGCAGCCAACAGGGTTTTGGGGAGCTGTTTTTT.

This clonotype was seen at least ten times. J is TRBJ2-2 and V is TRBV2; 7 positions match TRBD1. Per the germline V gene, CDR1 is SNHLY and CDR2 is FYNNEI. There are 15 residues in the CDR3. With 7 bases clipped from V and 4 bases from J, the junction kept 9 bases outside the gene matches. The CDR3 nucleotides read TGTGCCAGCAAGACGACAGGGTTGGTCACCGGGGAGCTGTTTTTT. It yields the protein CASKTTGLVTGELFF.

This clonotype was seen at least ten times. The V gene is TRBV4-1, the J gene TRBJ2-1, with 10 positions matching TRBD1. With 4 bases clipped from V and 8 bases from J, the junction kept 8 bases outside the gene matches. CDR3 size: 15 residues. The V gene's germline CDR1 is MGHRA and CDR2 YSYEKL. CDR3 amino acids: CASSRPGQGLHEQFF. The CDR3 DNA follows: TGCGCCAGCAGCCGACCGGGACAGGGGCTCCATGAGCAGTTCTTC.

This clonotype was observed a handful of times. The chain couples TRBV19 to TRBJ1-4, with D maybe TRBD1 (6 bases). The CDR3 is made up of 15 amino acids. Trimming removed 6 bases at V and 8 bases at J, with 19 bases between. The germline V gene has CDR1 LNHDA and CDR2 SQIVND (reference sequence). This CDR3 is CASRSSGTSGEKLFF. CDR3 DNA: TGTGCCAGTAGGTCCAGTGGGACATCGGGCGAAAAACTGTTTTTT.

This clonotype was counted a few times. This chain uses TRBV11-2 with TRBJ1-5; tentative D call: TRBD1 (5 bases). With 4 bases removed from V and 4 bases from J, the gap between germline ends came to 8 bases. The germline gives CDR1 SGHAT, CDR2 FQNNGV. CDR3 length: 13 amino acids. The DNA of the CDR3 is TGTGCCAGCAGCTCCGGGGGGAATCAGCCCCAGCATTTT. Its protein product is CASSSGGNQPQHF.

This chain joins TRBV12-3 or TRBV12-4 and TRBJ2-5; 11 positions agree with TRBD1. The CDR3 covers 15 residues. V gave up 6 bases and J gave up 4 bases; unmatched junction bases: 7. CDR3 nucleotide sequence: TGTGCCAGCAGCCCGGACAGGGGGCGGTCAGAGACCCAGTACTTC. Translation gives CASSPDRGRSETQYF.

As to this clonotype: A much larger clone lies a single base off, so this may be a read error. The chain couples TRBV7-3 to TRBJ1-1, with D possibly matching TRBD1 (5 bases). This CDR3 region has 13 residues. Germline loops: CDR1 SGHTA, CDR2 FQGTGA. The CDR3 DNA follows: TGTGCCAGCAGCCAACAGGAGAACACTGAAGTTTTCTTT. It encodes CASSQQENTEVFF.

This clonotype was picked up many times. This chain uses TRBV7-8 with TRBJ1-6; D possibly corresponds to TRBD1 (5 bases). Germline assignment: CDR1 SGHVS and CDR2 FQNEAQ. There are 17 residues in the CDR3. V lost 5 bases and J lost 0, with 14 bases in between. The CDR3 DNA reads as TGTGCCAGCAGCCCGCGGGACTTAAGCTCCTATAATTCACCCCTCCACTTT. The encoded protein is CASSPRDLSSYNSPLHF.